This TCR beta chain was identified in a study of T cells in Graves' hyperthyroidism and ophthalmopathy. Template material for amplifying TCR beta CDR3 regions consisted of RNA transcripts. With the HTBI primer set, the TCR CDR3 went through a first round of RT-PCR. One entry per CDR3 protein, called by TCRdb with MiXCR from the multiplex PCR reads. Of a few hundred thousand distinct CDR3 sequences listed, 15% to 19% are singletons. The length of the CDR3 is 14 residues. Trimming at V came to 3 bases and at J to 5 bases, leaving 6 bases not matched to a gene. Germline assignment: CDR1 DFQATT and CDR2 SNEGSKA (reference sequence). Hyperthyroidism of Graves' type that showed no ophthalmopathy progression within 18 months was stable. The diagnoses drew upon clinical symptoms, serum thyroxine and TRAb, thyroid ultrasound and orbital computed tomography. At least ten counts were recorded for this clonotype.

Sequencing used blood. This chain links TRBV20-1 with TRBJ1-4; 7 bases are shared with TRBD1. The clonotype comes from a woman aged 18-30 years with Graves' hyperthyroidism. This chain's CDR3 is CSARPGGGNEKLFF. CDR3 in DNA: TGCAGTGCTAGGCCAGGGGGTGGAAATGAAAAACTGTTTTTT.